This TCR beta chain comes out of a study of T cell responses to AZD1222 COVID-19 vaccine. Points on this clone: The target antigen is unknown.

The protocol was immunoSEQ multiplex PCR, while the TCRdb copy is restricted to in-frame clones and leaves out a portion. In the table there are more than 150,000 clones, 80% to 95% of which are singletons. Study conclusions and caveats: Reports say nearly half of spike-specific TCRs go after unmutated variant regions.

Looked up from germline, CDR1 is SGHAT and CDR2 is FQNNGV. The length of the CDR3 is 14 residues. Unmatched junction bases numbered 7, after V lost 6 bases and J lost 3 bases. Both about-4-week and about-12-week second-dose recipients were combined. The source material was peripheral blood, sampled 28 days after the second AZD1222 dose. This chain joins TRBV11-2 and TRBJ2-5, with 7 bases fitting TRBD1. This sequence was found in an adult who received the AZD1222 COVID-19 vaccine. CDR3 sequence reads: CASRSIRGKETQYF. The CDR3 region has the DNA TGTGCCAGCAGATCAATCAGGGGGAAAGAGACCCAGTACTTC.